The 11 T cell receptor beta chains in this list originate from one sample, sequenced in a study of CD8+CD57+ T cells in acquired aplastic anemia. It was genomic DNA that served as the template for profiling TCR beta VDJ and CDR3. TCRdb fed the reads into MiXCR, producing one record per CDR3 protein. The sample holds 300,000 or so distinct CDR3 sequences, under 65% seen once. Sequenced patients had shown CD8+CD57+ cell expansion by flow cytometry. The specimen sequenced was sorted CD4+, CD8+, or CD8+CD57+ T cells (not recorded which) from PBMCs. These TCRs come from a human donor with aplastic anemia.

This clonotype has only a few counts. The CDR3 reads CASSLGLGKLAGELFF. The CDR3, as DNA: TGTGCCAGCAGCTTGGGACTCGGGAAGCTCGCCGGGGAGCTGTTTTTT. The gene calls are TRBV7-9 and TRBJ2-2; D is perhaps TRBD2 (6 bases). There are 16 residues in the CDR3. V gave up 3 bases and J gave up 6 bases, with 17 bases separating them. Germline assignment: CDR1 SEHNR and CDR2 FQNEAQ (reference sequence). The complete variable domain, with remaining parts taken from reference TRBV7-9 and TRBJ2-2, reads DTGVSQNPRHKITKRGQNVTFRCDPISEHNRLYWYRQTLGQGPEFLTYFQNEAQLEKSRLLSDRFSAERPKGSFSTLEIQRTEQGDSAMYLCASSLGLGKLAGELFFGEGSRLTVL.

The chain employs TRBV10-3 and TRBJ2-7; TRBD2 matches at 12 bases. The CDR3 sequence is 14 residues long. V gave up 5 bases and J gave up 2 bases; unmatched junction bases: 1. Germline assignment: CDR1 ENHRY and CDR2 SYGVKD. The CDR3 is CAISRTSGTYEQYF. In DNA form, the CDR3 reads TGTGCCATCAGTAGGACTAGCGGGACCTACGAGCAGTACTTC.

The V and J genes are TRBV7-8 and TRBJ2-2, with D possibly TRBD2 on 5 matching bases. Trimming took off 7 bases at V and 1 base at J, with 16 bases between the two ends. CDR3 size: 16 residues. Germline V gene lookup returns CDR1 SGHVS and CDR2 FQNEAQ. The CDR3 DNA reads TGTGCCAGCAACGCCATAGGAGGCAGGAACACCGGGGAGCTGTTTTTT. Translating gives CASNAIGGRNTGELFF.

The V call is TRBV9, the J call TRBJ2-7; 11 bases are shared with TRBD2. The V gene end was trimmed by 4 bases and the J gene end by 3 bases; junction bases not matched to a gene: 6. Germline CDR1 and CDR2: SGDLS and YYNGEE. The CDR3 runs 15 residues. CDR3 sequence (DNA): TGTGCCAGCAGCAAAGGGACTAGCGGAGACTACGAGCAGTACTTC. Translation gives CASSKGTSGDYEQYF.

This sequence joins TRBV29-1 and TRBJ1-2; perhaps TRBD1 as D (6 bases). This CDR3 contains 14 residues. Germline CDR1 is SQVTM and CDR2 is ANQGSEA. V lost 3 bases and J 4 bases, leaving 15 bases between the germline ends. The CDR3 spells CSVDVGRGGYGYTF. For the CDR3, the DNA is TGCAGCGTTGACGTGGGCAGGGGAGGCTATGGCTACACCTTC.

In DNA, the CDR3 is TGCGCCAGCAGCCAAGATGGGCGGGGGCTCACAGATACGCAGTATTTT. Translation gives CASSQDGRGLTDTQYF. This chain links TRBV4-3 with TRBJ2-3; a possible D gene is TRBD2 (7 bases). This CDR3 has 16 amino acids. V gave up 0 bases and J gave up 2 bases, with 12 bases separating them. Germline-derived CDR1 and CDR2 are LGHNA and YSLEER.

This clonotype was recorded many times. The chain is built from TRBV6-5 and TRBJ1-2; possibly TRBD1 for D (6 bases). The CDR3 loop spans 12 amino acids. Germline CDR1 and CDR2: MNHEY and SVGAGI. The V end lost 3 bases, the J end lost 8 bases, and 10 bases lay between the germline ends. CDR3 loop: CASSYGGQGYTF. The CDR3 DNA follows: TGTGCCAGCAGTTATGGGGGCCAAGGCTACACCTTC.

At least ten counts were recorded for this clonotype. This chain joins TRBV25-1 and TRBJ2-1; TRBD2 matches 7 bases. With 6 bases clipped from V and 6 bases from J, the junction kept 5 bases outside the gene matches. CDR3 length equals 13 residues. Germline lookup yields CDR1 MGHDK and CDR2 SYGVNS. CDR3 in amino acids: CASRPGLFNEQFF. CDR3 sequence (DNA): TGTGCCAGCAGACCGGGACTATTCAATGAGCAGTTCTTC.

This clonotype has a handful of counts. One junction end does not reproduce the germline sequence, and a read error may be involved. This chain connects TRBV7-7 to TRBJ2-7; TRBD1 might be the D (6 bases). The CDR3 spans 13 residues. Looked up from germline, CDR1 is SSHAT and CDR2 is FNYEAQ (reference sequence). The CDR3 nucleotides are TGTGCTAGCAGCTTTAACAGGGCCCACGAGCAGTACTTC. Amino acid sequence: CASSFNRAHEQYF.

This clonotype was recorded at least ten times. The gene calls are TRBV11-1 and TRBJ2-1; D remains unclear. Germline V gene lookup returns CDR1 SGHAT and CDR2 FQDESV (reference sequence). The CDR3 length is 13 residues. V lost 1 base and J 7 bases, leaving 8 bases between the germline ends. CDR3 DNA sequence: TGTGCCAGCAGCTTAGTGAGGTGGAATGAGCAGTTCTTC. Its protein is CASSLVRWNEQFF.

This clonotype was seen more than once but under ten times. The chain links TRBV25-1 to TRBJ2-7; 7 positions agree with TRBD2. The J segment lost 3 bases and the V segment lost 6 bases, leaving 8 bases of the junction unmatched. The germline V gene encodes CDR1 MGHDK and CDR2 SYGVNS. This CDR3 has 14 residues. CDR3 sequence (DNA): TGTGCCAGCAGGGGCGGGGGAACATACTACGAGCAGTACTTC. Its translation: CASRGGGTYYEQYF.